The clone carrying this TCR beta chain has a handful of counts. Antigen: not known. These data come from a study of T cell repertoires in cytomegalovirus infection. Study-level background: Well-studied HLA-B-restricted CMV epitopes were used in the study alongside recently identified HLA-C-restricted ones. Both CMV infection and a matching HLA type were indicated by public TCR beta signatures.

Study-level findings and limits: Across the ex vivo response, the dominant clonotypes were HLA-C-restricted CMV-specific TCR beta clonotypes. The cumulative frequency of public TCR beta families distinguished individuals who carried CMV together with the relevant HLA.

This CDR3 has 16 amino acids. V dropped 5 bases and J dropped 2; count of bases not matched to a gene: 10. Germline V gene sequence: CDR1 SGHTA, CDR2 FQGNSA. TCRdb re-derived calls from the reads in MiXCR, one entry per CDR3 protein. The table records a few hundred thousand distinct CDR3 sequences, approximately 40% of them present only once. The chain links TRBV7-2 to TRBJ2-3; 7 nucleotides align to TRBD2. This clonotype was sampled from a human donor in good health (CMV status not recorded). Some clones in this sample may be carry-over from other donors' samples. The source material was cultured PBMCs, sampled from culture after CMV antigen stimulation. CDR3 loop: CASSPLGGGVTDTQYF. The CDR3 DNA reads as TGTGCCAGCAGCCCCCTGGGGGGGGGAGTCACAGATACGCAGTATTTT. Full variable domain (missing parts from reference TRBV7-2 and TRBJ2-3): GAGVSQSPSNKVTEKGKDVELRCDPISGHTALYWYRQSLGQGLEFLIYFQGNSAPDKSGLPSDRFSAERTGGSVSTLTIQRTQQEDSAVYLCASSPLGGGVTDTQYFGPGTRLTVL.